Presented here are 10 T cell receptor beta chains from one specimen sequenced in a study of blood T cells in healthy people across ages (dated by TCRdb to between 2014 and 2017). The library was prepared using 5' RACE. Data came from an Illumina HiSeq 2500. A second roughly 7 to 12 cycle PCR used a sample-barcoded 5' primer and a J-beta primer mix. The public reads were quality trimmed at Q25 with fastp and then assembled into clones with MiXCR by TCRdb, keeping productive beta chains. Records with the same CDR3 protein are collapsed into one entry carrying the most frequent genes and DNA. This sample gives more than 1,400,000 distinct CDR3 sequences in total; 42% of them show up just once. The ten top clones hold approximately 7.9% of the sample. Sequenced sample: blood. These receptors were taken from a woman aged 18-30 years in good health.

This rearrangement joins TRBV6-1 to TRBJ1-1; D ambiguous. Trimming took off 1 base at V and 2 bases at J, with 5 bases between the two ends. Germline CDR1 reads MNHNS; CDR2 reads SASEGT. The CDR3 spans 13 residues. The CDR3 bases are TGTGCCAGCAGTGAAGTGGATAACACTGAAGCTTTCTTT. It encodes CASSEVDNTEAFF.

With respect to this clonotype: A much larger clone sits a single nucleotide away, making a read error possible. The CDR3 here is CASSQVNNEQFF. The CDR3 nucleotides are TGTGCCAGCAGCCAAGTTAACAATGAGCAGTTCTTC. The rearrangement joins TRBV3-1 to TRBJ2-1; D is unresolved. V lost 1 base, J lost 5 bases, and 3 bases lay in between. The CDR3 runs 12 residues. The germline CDR1 and CDR2 sequences are LGHDT and YNNKEL (reference sequence).

This clonotype came up a few times. The chain employs TRBV4-1 and TRBJ2-3, with D perhaps given as TRBD1 or TRBD2 (5 bases each). The ends were cut back, 1 base at V and 2 bases at J, with 13 bases in the middle. The CDR3 sequence is 16 residues long. Looked up from germline, CDR1 is MGHRA and CDR2 is YSYEKL. CDR3 nucleotides: TGCGCCAGCAGCCAAGGAAACGGGGCTGTCACAGATACGCAGTATTTT. This gives the protein CASSQGNGAVTDTQYF.

The chain recombines TRBV28 with TRBJ1-5; D unresolved. Germline-derived CDR1 and CDR2 are MDHEN and SYDVKM. Trimming stripped 6 bases from V and 11 bases from J, with 8 bases between. The CDR3 is 10 amino acids. DNA for the CDR3: TGTGCCAGCAGATCGGGGACCCAGCATTTT. Translating gives CASRSGTQHF.

CDR3: CASSPSTGYGYTF. DNA of the CDR3: TGTGCCAGCTCACCATCGACAGGCTATGGCTACACCTTC. V and J are TRBV18 and TRBJ1-2, with D perhaps TRBD1 (6 bases). Germline assignment: CDR1 KGHSH and CDR2 LQKENI. The V end lost 2 bases, the J end lost 4 bases, and 8 bases lay between the germline ends. This CDR3 contains 13 residues. Complete variable domain (other parts from reference TRBV18 and TRBJ1-2): NAGVMQNPRHLVRRRGQEARLRCSPMKGHSHVYWYRQLPEEGLKFMVYLQKENIIDESGMPKERFSAEFPKEGPSILRIQQVVRGDSAAYFCASSPSTGYGYTFGSGTRLTVV.

This clonotype was seen more than once but under ten times. V gene TRBV11-2 combines with J gene TRBJ2-5; a weak D match, TRBD2 (6 bases). TRBJ2-7 explains the end of the DNA better; the J call may be wrong. Germline assignment: CDR1 SGHAT and CDR2 FQNNGV. The CDR3 is 16 residues long. The CDR3 DNA reads TGTGCCAGCAGCCTTACCGGGACCCCGGAGGGGTACGAGCAGTACTTC. This codes for CASSLTGTPEGYEQYF.

This clonotype was counted a few times. This CDR3 reads CASSLPGGLAGEQYF. The CDR3 DNA sequence: TGCGCCAGCAGCCTACCCGGGGGACTAGCGGGAGAGCAGTACTTC. This rearrangement joins TRBV4-1 to TRBJ2-7, with 13 bases that match TRBD2. From germline, CDR1 is MGHRA and CDR2 YSYEKL. Germline trimming cut 4 bases from V and 7 bases from J; bases unmatched to any gene: 7. The CDR3 length is 15 residues.

This clonotype came up a few times. The rearrangement uses TRBV6-5 and TRBJ2-3; no reliable D call. Germline assignment: CDR1 MNHEY and CDR2 SVGAGI. V was shortened by 6 bases and J by 4 bases, with 11 bases between the two germline ends. The CDR3 length is 13 residues. CDR3 nucleotides: TGTGCCAGCAGCCTAACCCCCTCAGATACGCAGTATTTT. It specifies CASSLTPSDTQYF.

This clonotype was found a few times. This chain joins TRBV6-6 and TRBJ1-5; D ambiguous. The CDR3 has 14 amino acids. CDR1 is MNHNY, CDR2 SVGAGI, per germline (reference sequence). Trimming removed 2 bases from V and 7 bases from J, with 12 bases in between. The CDR3 bases are TGTGCCAGCAGTTACCACCCCGGCGGCCAGCCCCAGCATTTT. Protein: CASSYHPGGQPQHF.

This clonotype was seen only once. This chain connects TRBV5-4 to TRBJ1-6; tentative D call: TRBD1 (5 bases). Germline V gives CDR1 SGHNT, CDR2 YYREEE (reference sequence). The CDR3 is made up of 13 amino acids. The V gene lost 3 bases and the J gene lost 10 bases, with 11 bases spanning the gap. In nucleotides, the CDR3 is TGTGCCAGCAGCTGGGGGTTCAGCTCACCCCTCCACTTT. This codes for CASSWGFSSPLHF.